The rows below give T cell receptor beta chains drawn from one sample of a study of response to subunit inactivated influenza vaccine. MiXCR, applied by TCRdb to the RT-PCR reads, yields one record per CDR3 protein. The sample carries about 520,000 distinct CDR3 sequences, 10% to 11% recorded once. The source was PBMCs from blood, collected roughly 48 days after vaccination. The source of these receptors is a man in his forties or fifties who received an inactivated influenza vaccine. Each CDR3 is given with its conserved first and last residue. The D gene is left open where the match is weak. Clone size is shown for a subset of rows, as once, few, many or a class of expanded clone.

TRBV28	TRBJ1-2	.	.	TGTGCCAGCAGTTTTGGGGCACTATATGGCTACACCTTC	CASSFGALYGYTF
TRBV20-1	TRBJ2-7	.	TRBD1	TGCAGTGCTAGTGACCCCGGGACAGGGACGGGCGAGCAGTACTTC	CSASDPGTGTGEQYF
TRBV10-3	TRBJ1-4	.	.	TGTGCCATCAGCGGAGCAAGCGGAAGGAATGAAAAACTGTTTTTT	CAISGASGRNEKLFF
TRBV30	TRBJ1-4	.	.	TGTGCCTGGAGCCCCGGGACACCTCTTGAAAAACTGTTTTTT	CAWSPGTPLEKLFF
TRBV7-9	TRBJ1-5	few	.	TGTGCCAGCAGCTTAGGAGACGGACCCTCGGGCAATCAGCCCCAGCATTTT	CASSLGDGPSGNQPQHF
TRBV20-1	TRBJ1-2	many	TRBD1	TGCAGTGCTAGTCCCGGGACAGGGAAACCTAACTATGGCTACACCTTC	CSASPGTGKPNYGYTF
TRBV18	TRBJ2-4	.	.	TGTGCCAGCTCACCTTCTTCCCGGGGGCTAACCAAAAACATTCAGTACTTC	CASSPSSRGLTKNIQYF
TRBV5-6	TRBJ1-2	many	.	TGTGCCAGCAGCTTGTGGTGGGGGGCGCATGGCTACACCTTC	CASSLWWGAHGYTF
TRBV12-3/TRBV12-4	TRBJ2-1	many	TRBD2	TGTGCCAGCAGGCCAACTAGCGGGAGGGCGTACAATGAGCAGTTCTTC	CASRPTSGRAYNEQFF
TRBV7-9	TRBJ1-2	few	.	TGTGCCAGCAGCTTAGACGGGGATTACTATGGCTACACCTTC	CASSLDGDYYGYTF
TRBV20-1	TRBJ2-7	many	.	TGCAGTGCTTCGGACGGCTACGAGCAGTACTTC	CSASDGYEQYF
TRBV4-3	TRBJ2-2	few	TRBD2	TGCGCCAGCAGCCAAGCCCAAGCGGGAAGGGACGGGGAGCTGTTTTTT	CASSQAQAGRDGELFF
TRBV30	TRBJ2-1	.	.	TGTGCCTGGAGTCGACAGGTGAATGAGCAGTTCTTC	CAWSRQVNEQFF
TRBV5-1	TRBJ1-6	.	TRBD1	TGCGCCAGCAGCCAAGAACGAGGGGGCGCATCTCATTCACCCCTCCACTTT	CASSQERGGASHSPLHF
TRBV20-1	TRBJ2-5	few	.	TGCAGTGCTAGCTGGGAGGGGGGGAAGACCCAGTACTTC	CSASWEGGKTQYF
TRBV20-1	TRBJ1-2	.	.	TGCAGTGCTAGCCCTTTCGCGAGGGGTGGCTACACCTTC	CSASPFARGGYTF
TRBV6-1	TRBJ2-5	.	TRBD1	TGTGCCAGCAGTGAGGGACAGGGGCAAGAGACCCAGTACTTC	CASSEGQGQETQYF
TRBV29-1	TRBJ2-2	many	.	TGCAGCGTTGTCCGGACGGTCACCGGGGAGCTGTTTTTT	CSVVRTVTGELFF
TRBV7-9	TRBJ2-2	.	.	TGTGCCAGCAGCCCAGGACTCCTGAAGGGCACCGGGGAGCTGTTTTTT	CASSPGLLKGTGELFF
TRBV20-1	TRBJ2-7	.	.	TGCAGTGCTAGTCGCTCCTCCTACGAGCAGTACTTC	CSASRSSYEQYF
TRBV12-3/TRBV12-4	TRBJ2-1	many	TRBD1	TGTGCCAGCAGCCTGGGACAGAGCAATGAGCAGTTCTTC	CASSLGQSNEQFF
TRBV20-1	TRBJ1-1	many	.	TGCAGTGCTAGAGATTTCAGGGGTTGGGAGAACACTGAAGCTTTCTTT	CSARDFRGWENTEAFF
TRBV20-1	TRBJ2-2	.	TRBD2	TGCAGTGCTAGCCTAGCGGGCCGGTCCGGGGAGCTGTTTTTT	CSASLAGRSGELFF
TRBV18	TRBJ2-2	few	.	TGTGCCAGCTCACCGGGACAATTCACCGGGGAGCTGTTTTTT	CASSPGQFTGELFF
TRBV7-2	TRBJ2-1	few	TRBD2	TGTGCCAGCAGCTTAAGGCCCGGGAGGCGCCCCAACAATGAGCAGTTCTTC	CASSLRPGRRPNNEQFF
TRBV10-3	TRBJ1-6	few	.	TGTGCCATCAAGGAAACGGATACTTATAATTCACCCCTCCACTTT	CAIKETDTYNSPLHF
TRBV24-1	TRBJ2-3	many	.	TGTGCCACCGGGTGGGACAGCACAGATACGCAGTATTTT	CATGWDSTDTQYF
TRBV1	TRBJ1-5	.	.	TGCACCAGCAGCCACTCGACAGGAGCTAGCAATCAGCCCCAGCATTTT	CTSSHSTGASNQPQHF
TRBV12-3/TRBV12-4	TRBJ2-3	few	TRBD1	TGTGCCAGCAGTTTAGCCCGACAGGGAGCGACAGATACGCAGTATTTT	CASSLARQGATDTQYF
TRBV6-2/TRBV6-3	TRBJ1-5	.	.	TGTGCCAGTCTACAGAGCAGCAATCAGCCCCAGCATTTT	CASLQSSNQPQHF
TRBV20-1	TRBJ2-3	few	.	TGCAGTGCCACCCCAGGGACCCGGGGAGATACGCAGTATTTT	CSATPGTRGDTQYF
TRBV5-5	TRBJ2-3	.	.	TGTGCCAGCAGCTTCCGGTCGGACAATACGCAGTATTTT	CASSFRSDNTQYF
TRBV14	TRBJ2-1	many	TRBD2	TGTGCCAGCAGCCGGACGGGAGGGTACAATGAGCAGTTCTTC	CASSRTGGYNEQFF
TRBV5-1	TRBJ2-3	many	.	TGCGCCAGCAGTCGTGGGGACCCGAGCACAGATACGCAGTATTTT	CASSRGDPSTDTQYF
TRBV20-1	TRBJ2-3	many	.	TGCAGTGCTAGTCCTTCCAGGGGTGGCACAGATACGCAGTATTTT	CSASPSRGGTDTQYF
TRBV7-9	TRBJ2-7	.	TRBD2	TGTGCCAGCAGCTTAGACAGGATAACTAGCGGGAGGAACGAGCAGTACTTC	CASSLDRITSGRNEQYF
TRBV10-3	TRBJ2-3	.	.	TGTGCCGTTCTCCAGGGGAATACGGATACGCAGTATTTT	CAVLQGNTDTQYF
TRBV28	TRBJ2-7	few	TRBD1	TGTGCCAGCAGTACACAGGGGCGAGAGCAGTACTTC	CASSTQGREQYF
TRBV7-9	TRBJ2-1	many	TRBD1	TGTGCCAGCAGCTTAGACAGGGGGCTCAATGAGCAGTTCTTC	CASSLDRGLNEQFF
TRBV5-1	TRBJ2-1	once	.	TGCGCCAGCAGCTTGTTGCAGGCGAGCTCCTACAATGAGCAGTTCTTC	CASSLLQASSYNEQFF
TRBV10-3	TRBJ2-2	.	TRBD1	TGTGCCATCAGTGAGTCTGGGATGACAGGGACGAACACCGGGGAGCTGTTTTTT	CAISESGMTGTNTGELFF
TRBV7-9	TRBJ1-4	few	.	TGTGCCAGCAGCCCCTTTGGACGGGCTGAGGAAAAACTGTTTTTT	CASSPFGRAEEKLFF
TRBV29-1	TRBJ1-5	.	.	TGCAGCGTTCTCTCCTTCTGGAGCAATCAGCCCCAGCATTTT	CSVLSFWSNQPQHF
TRBV20-1	TRBJ1-1	many	TRBD1	TGCAGTGCGTACAGGGGGCTCGGGAACACTGAAGCTTTCTTT	CSAYRGLGNTEAFF
TRBV29-1	TRBJ2-2	few	.	TGCAGCGTGAAGGGACCGCTCAGCACCGGGGAGCTGTTTTTT	CSVKGPLSTGELFF
TRBV9	TRBJ2-2	few	.	TGTGCCAGCAGTGGGGGGAGACCGACGGCCGGGGAGCTGTTTTTT	CASSGGRPTAGELFF
TRBV28	TRBJ2-1	few	.	TGTGCCAGCACATCCTCCGGGAACTACAATGAGCAGTTCTTC	CASTSSGNYNEQFF
TRBV20-1	TRBJ2-1	few	TRBD2	TGCAGTGCTTGGACTAGCGGGAGCAATGAGCAGTTCTTC	CSAWTSGSNEQFF
TRBV2	TRBJ2-2	.	.	TGTGCCAGTCGGGGCGGAGTGGCCGGGGAGCTGTTTTTT	CASRGGVAGELFF
TRBV20-1	TRBJ2-1	.	.	TGCAGTGCTAGACCGCCGGGACCTCTATTGCAGTTCTTC	CSARPPGPLLQFF
TRBV10-3	TRBJ1-1	few	TRBD1	TGTGCCATCGCGACAGGGACCTACACTGAAGCTTTCTTT	CAIATGTYTEAFF
TRBV24-1	TRBJ2-4	many	.	TGTGCCACCAGTGATTTGGGCCTTGCCAAAAACATTCAGTACTTC	CATSDLGLAKNIQYF